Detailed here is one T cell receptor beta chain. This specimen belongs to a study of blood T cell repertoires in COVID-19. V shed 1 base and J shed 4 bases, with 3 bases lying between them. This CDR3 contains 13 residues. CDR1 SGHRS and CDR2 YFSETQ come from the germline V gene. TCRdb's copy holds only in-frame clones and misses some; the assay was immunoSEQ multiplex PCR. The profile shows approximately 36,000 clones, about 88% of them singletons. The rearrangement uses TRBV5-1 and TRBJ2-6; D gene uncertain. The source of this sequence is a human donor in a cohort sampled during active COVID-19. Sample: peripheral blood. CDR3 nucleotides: TGCGCCAGCAGCTTGAGCGGGGCCAACGTCCTGACTTTC. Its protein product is CASSLSGANVLTF.